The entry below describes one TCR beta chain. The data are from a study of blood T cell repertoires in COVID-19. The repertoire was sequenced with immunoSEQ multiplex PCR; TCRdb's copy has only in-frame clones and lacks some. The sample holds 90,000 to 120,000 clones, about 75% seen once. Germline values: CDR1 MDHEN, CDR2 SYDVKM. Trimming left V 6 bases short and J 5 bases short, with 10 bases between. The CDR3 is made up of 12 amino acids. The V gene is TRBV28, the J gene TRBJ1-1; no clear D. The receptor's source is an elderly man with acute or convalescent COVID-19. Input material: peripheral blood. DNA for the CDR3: TGTGCCAGCAGGGAGGGATATACTGAAGCTTTCTTT. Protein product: CASREGYTEAFF.